This T cell receptor beta chain was sequenced in a study of T cells in Graves' hyperthyroidism and ophthalmopathy. Findings and caveats of the study: Most thyroid clonotypes expanded above 0.001 appeared in blood too. From stable hyperthyroidism, ophthalmopathy was set apart by a 13 V-J model. Median prediction lead before ophthalmopathy onset was about 6.7 months with the model.

This clonotype was seen only a few times. Antigen unknown. Authors of the study amplified TCR beta CDR3 regions from RNA transcripts. TCR CDR3 regions were first amplified by RT-PCR with HTBI primers. Each CDR3 protein is one row after TCRdb ran MiXCR on the multiplex PCR reads. The sample yields roughly 630,000 distinct CDR3 sequences, 15% to 19% seen once. The germline gives CDR1 SGHDN, CDR2 FVKESK. The CDR3 has 14 residues. The junction had 4 bases not matched to a gene; V was cut back by 3 bases and J by 9 bases. Stable hyperthyroidism: no ophthalmopathy progression over 18 months of follow-up. The sequence derives from a woman in her thirties with Graves' hyperthyroidism. Input material: blood. The chain recombines TRBV14 with TRBJ1-6; 8 positions agree with TRBD1. The CDR3 is CASSHGTGFSPLHF. Here the CDR3 DNA reads TGTGCCAGCAGCCACGGGACAGGTTTTTCACCCCTCCACTTT.